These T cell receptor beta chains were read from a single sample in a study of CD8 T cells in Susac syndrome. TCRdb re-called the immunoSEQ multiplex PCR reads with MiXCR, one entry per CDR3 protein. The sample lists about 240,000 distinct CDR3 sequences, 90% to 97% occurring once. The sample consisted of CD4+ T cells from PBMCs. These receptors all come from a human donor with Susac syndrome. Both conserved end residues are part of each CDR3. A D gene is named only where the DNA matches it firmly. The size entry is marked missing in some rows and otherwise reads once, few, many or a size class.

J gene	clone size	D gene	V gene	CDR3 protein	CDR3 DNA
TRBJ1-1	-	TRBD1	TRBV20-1	CSAGQGRDTEAFF	TGCAGTGCAGGACAGGGGAGGGACACTGAAGCTTTCTTT
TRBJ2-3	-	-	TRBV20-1	CSAFLGRITSTDTQYF	TGCAGTGCTTTCTTAGGGAGGATCACTAGCACAGATACGCAGTATTTT
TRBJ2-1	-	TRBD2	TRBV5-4	CASSFGSGSKNEQFF	TGTGCCAGCAGCTTCGGGAGCGGGAGTAAAAATGAGCAGTTCTTC
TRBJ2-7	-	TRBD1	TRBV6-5	CASSRTGRNEQYF	TGTGCCAGCAGCCGGACAGGGCGTAACGAGCAGTACTTC
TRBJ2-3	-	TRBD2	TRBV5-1	CASSYRVAGTEDTQYF	TGCGCCAGCAGCTACCGGGTAGCGGGAACGGAAGATACGCAGTATTTT
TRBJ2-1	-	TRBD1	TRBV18	CASSPPYYGTGRQRSYNEQFF	TGTGCCAGCTCACCACCTTACTATGGGACAGGGCGACAACGCTCCTACAATGAGCAGTTCTTC
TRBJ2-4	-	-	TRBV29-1	CSVEDPLKQGFKNIQYF	TGCAGCGTTGAAGATCCCCTAAAACAGGGTTTCAAAAACATTCAGTACTTC
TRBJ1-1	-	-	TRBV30	CAWSGLLNTEAFF	TGTGCCTGGAGTGGACTGTTGAACACTGAAGCTTTCTTT
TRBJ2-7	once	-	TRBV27	CASSFSGLSNSYEQYF	TGTGCCAGCAGTTTTTCTGGTCTTTCCAACTCCTACGAGCAGTACTTC
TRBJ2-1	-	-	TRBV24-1	CATSSRDAEFF	TGTGCCACCAGTAGCCGGGACGCTGAGTTCTTC
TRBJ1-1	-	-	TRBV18	CASSPLETEAFF	TGTGCCAGCTCACCACTAGAAACTGAAGCTTTCTTT
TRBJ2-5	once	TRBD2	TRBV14	CASSQDPGTSGRIDFQETQYF	TGTGCCAGCAGCCAAGACCCCGGGACTAGCGGGAGAATTGATTTCCAAGAGACCCAGTACTTC
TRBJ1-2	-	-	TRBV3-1	CASSRRDPPSSGYTF	TGTGCCAGCAGCCGACGAGATCCCCCCTCGTCCGGCTACACCTTC
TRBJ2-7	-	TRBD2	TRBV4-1	CASSQVRTSSSSYEQYF	TGCGCCAGCAGCCAAGTCAGGACTAGCTCTAGCTCCTACGAGCAGTACTTC
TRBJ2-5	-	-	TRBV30	CAWTNQETQYF	TGTGCCTGGACAAACCAAGAGACCCAGTACTTC
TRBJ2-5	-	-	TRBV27	CASSLGPWGRETQYF	TGTGCCAGCAGTTTGGGACCCTGGGGAAGAGAGACCCAGTACTTC
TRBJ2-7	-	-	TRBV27	CASKKAFGSYEQYF	TGTGCCAGCAAGAAGGCCTTCGGATCCTACGAGCAGTACTTC
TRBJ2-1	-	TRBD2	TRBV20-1	CSAGGTSGSSPYNEQFF	TGCAGTGCCGGCGGGACTAGCGGGAGTTCCCCATACAATGAGCAGTTCTTC
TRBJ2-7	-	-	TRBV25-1	CASSGRTISEQYF	TGTGCCTCTTCGGGGCGGACCATTAGCGAGCAGTACTTC
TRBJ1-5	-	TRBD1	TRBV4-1	CASSRLTGEMQPQHF	TGCGCCAGCAGCAGATTGACAGGGGAAATGCAGCCCCAGCATTTT
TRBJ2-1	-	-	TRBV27	CASTLRNEQFF	TGTGCCAGCACCCTTCGAAATGAGCAGTTCTTC
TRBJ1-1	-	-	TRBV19	CARERGEANTEAFF	TGTGCCAGGGAAAGGGGGGAGGCGAACACTGAAGCTTTCTTT
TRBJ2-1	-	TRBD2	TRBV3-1	CASSPTSGSSYNEQFF	TGTGCCAGCAGTCCGACTAGCGGGAGCTCCTACAATGAGCAGTTCTTC
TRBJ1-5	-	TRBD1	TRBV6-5	CASRTGANSNQPQHF	TGTGCCAGCAGGACAGGGGCCAATAGCAATCAGCCCCAGCATTTT
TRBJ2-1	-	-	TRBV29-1	CSVGDNSSGQFF	TGCAGCGTTGGTGACAACTCCTCTGGGCAGTTCTTC
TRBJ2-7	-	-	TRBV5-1	CASSLVYEQYF	TGCGCCAGCAGCTTGGTATACGAGCAGTACTTC
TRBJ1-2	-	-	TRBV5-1	CASSPGEGTYGYTF	TGCGCCAGCAGCCCCGGGGAAGGAACCTATGGCTACACCTTC
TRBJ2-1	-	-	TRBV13	CASSRGTSSYNEQFF	TGTGCCAGCAGCCGTGGGACCTCCTCCTACAATGAGCAGTTCTTC
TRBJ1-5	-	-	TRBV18	CASSPYRESNQPQHF	TGTGCCAGCTCACCATACAGGGAAAGCAATCAGCCCCAGCATTTT
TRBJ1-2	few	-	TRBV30	CAWRNYGYTF	TGTGCCTGGAGGAACTATGGCTACACCTTC
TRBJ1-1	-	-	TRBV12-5	CASGLVRRTPAFF	TGTGCTAGTGGTTTGGTACGTCGTACCCCGGCTTTCTTT
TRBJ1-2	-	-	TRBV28	CASSLAPAHYGYTF	TGTGCCAGCAGTTTAGCCCCAGCTCACTATGGCTACACCTTC
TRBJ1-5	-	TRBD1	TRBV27	CASSFPGQGQPQHF	TGTGCCAGCAGTTTTCCGGGACAGGGACAGCCCCAGCATTTT
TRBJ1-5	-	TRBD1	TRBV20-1	CSASVSGTGGGQPQHF	TGCAGTGCTTCCGTCTCCGGGACAGGGGGCGGTCAGCCCCAGCATTTT
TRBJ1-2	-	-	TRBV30	CAWSGRAKTEGPDGYTF	TGTGCCTGGAGTGGCCGGGCAAAAACGGAGGGCCCAGATGGCTACACCTTC
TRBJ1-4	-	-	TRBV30	CAWSAPRVGANEKLFF	TGTGCCTGGAGTGCTCCCAGGGTAGGGGCTAATGAAAAACTGTTTTTT
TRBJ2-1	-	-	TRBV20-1	CSARDPNWAFDEQFF	TGCAGTGCTAGAGACCCCAACTGGGCCTTCGATGAGCAGTTCTTC
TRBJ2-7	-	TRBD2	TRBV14	CASSQVPGLAGEQYF	TGTGCCAGCAGCCAAGTACCGGGACTAGCGGGCGAGCAGTACTTC
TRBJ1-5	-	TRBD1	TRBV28	CASTSAQGVSQPQHF	TGTGCCAGCACCTCCGCGCAGGGGGTAAGTCAGCCCCAGCATTTT
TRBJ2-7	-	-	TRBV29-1	CSVGLNYEQYF	TGCAGCGTTGGACTGAACTACGAGCAGTACTTC
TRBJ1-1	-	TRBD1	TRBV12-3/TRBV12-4	CASSLTGGGTEAFF	TGTGCCAGCAGTTTGACAGGGGGCGGGACTGAAGCTTTCTTT
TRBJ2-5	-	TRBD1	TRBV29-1	CSVGAGGWQETQYF	TGCAGCGTTGGGGCAGGGGGCTGGCAAGAGACCCAGTACTTC
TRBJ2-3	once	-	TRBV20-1	CSGRGVGTDTQYF	TGCAGTGGCAGGGGGGTTGGGACAGATACGCAGTATTTT
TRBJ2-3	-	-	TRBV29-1	CSVGGNRADTQYF	TGCAGCGTTGGGGGAAACAGAGCAGATACGCAGTATTTT
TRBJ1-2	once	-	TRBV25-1	CASSKWTANYGYTF	TGTGCCAGCAGTAAATGGACAGCTAACTATGGCTACACCTTC
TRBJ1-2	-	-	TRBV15	CATSRDPGGWGYTF	TGTGCCACCAGCAGAGATCCCGGGGGCTGGGGCTACACCTTC
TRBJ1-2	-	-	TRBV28	CASSRAANYGYTF	TGTGCCAGCAGTAGGGCAGCTAACTATGGCTACACCTTC
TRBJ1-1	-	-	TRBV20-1	CSLRRSRTEAFF	TGCAGCCTCCGTCGGAGTCGCACTGAAGCTTTCTTT
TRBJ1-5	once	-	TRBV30	CAWSPMTANQPQHF	TGTGCCTGGAGTCCGATGACAGCTAATCAGCCCCAGCATTTT
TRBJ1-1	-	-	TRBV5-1	CASSLMGSMNTEAFF	TGCGCCAGCAGCTTGATGGGAAGCATGAACACTGAAGCTTTCTTT
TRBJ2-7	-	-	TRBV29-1	CSVEGHAYEQYF	TGCAGCGTTGAAGGGCATGCCTACGAGCAGTACTTC
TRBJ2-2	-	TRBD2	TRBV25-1	CASSSRGGGNTGELFF	TGTGCCAGCAGTTCCCGTGGCGGGGGGAACACCGGGGAGCTGTTTTTT
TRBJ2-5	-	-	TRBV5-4	CASSLPVQETQYF	TGTGCCAGCAGCTTACCGGTCCAAGAGACCCAGTACTTC
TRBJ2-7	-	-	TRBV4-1	CASSQRPGYEQYF	TGCGCCAGCAGCCAGCGCCCTGGCTACGAGCAGTACTTC
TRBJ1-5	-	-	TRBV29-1	CSAAGGVRQPQHF	TGCAGCGCCGCGGGGGGTGTTCGACAGCCCCAGCATTTT
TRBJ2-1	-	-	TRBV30	CAWSRLASEQFF	TGTGCCTGGAGTCGGCTAGCATCTGAGCAGTTCTTC
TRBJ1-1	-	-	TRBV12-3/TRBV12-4	CASTSLEGTEAFF	TGTGCCAGCACTTCCCTGGAAGGCACTGAAGCTTTCTTT
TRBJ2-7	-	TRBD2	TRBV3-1	CASSHSSGTYEQYF	TGTGCCAGCAGCCATTCTAGCGGAACCTACGAGCAGTACTTC